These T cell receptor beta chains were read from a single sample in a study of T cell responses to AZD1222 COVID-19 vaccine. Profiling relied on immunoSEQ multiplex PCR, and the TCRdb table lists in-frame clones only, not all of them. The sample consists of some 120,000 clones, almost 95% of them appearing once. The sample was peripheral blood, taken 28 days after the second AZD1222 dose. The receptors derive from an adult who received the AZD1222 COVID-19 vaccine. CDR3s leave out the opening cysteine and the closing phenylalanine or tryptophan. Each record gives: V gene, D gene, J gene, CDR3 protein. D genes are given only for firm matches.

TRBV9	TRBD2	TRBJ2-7	ASSLGLADAYEQY
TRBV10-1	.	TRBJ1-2	AREGSWGYYGYT
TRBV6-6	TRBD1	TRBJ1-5	ATGSGGQPQH
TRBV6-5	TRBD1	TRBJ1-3	ASRRDRDRGNTIY
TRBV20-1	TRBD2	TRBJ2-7	SASMWGLADSYEQY
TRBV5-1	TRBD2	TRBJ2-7	ASSLAGRASYEQY
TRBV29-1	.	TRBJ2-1	SFNSGSSYNEQF
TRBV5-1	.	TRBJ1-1	ASSMSTEKAF
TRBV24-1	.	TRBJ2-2	ATSGQADTGELF
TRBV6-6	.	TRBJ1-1	ASSYQPGGWTEAF
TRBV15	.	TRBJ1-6	ATSGRDNYSPLH